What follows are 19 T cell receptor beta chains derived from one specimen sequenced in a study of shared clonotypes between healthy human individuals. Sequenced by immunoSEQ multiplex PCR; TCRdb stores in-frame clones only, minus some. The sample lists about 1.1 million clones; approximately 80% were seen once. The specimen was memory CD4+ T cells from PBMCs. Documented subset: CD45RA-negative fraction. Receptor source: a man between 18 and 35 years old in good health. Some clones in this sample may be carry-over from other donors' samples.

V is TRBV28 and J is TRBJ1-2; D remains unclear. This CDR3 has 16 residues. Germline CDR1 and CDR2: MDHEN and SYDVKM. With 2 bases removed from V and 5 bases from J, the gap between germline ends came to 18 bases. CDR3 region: CASSLGGGNGGYGYTF. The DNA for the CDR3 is TGTGCCAGCAGTTTAGGCGGAGGGAATGGTGGATATGGCTACACCTTC.

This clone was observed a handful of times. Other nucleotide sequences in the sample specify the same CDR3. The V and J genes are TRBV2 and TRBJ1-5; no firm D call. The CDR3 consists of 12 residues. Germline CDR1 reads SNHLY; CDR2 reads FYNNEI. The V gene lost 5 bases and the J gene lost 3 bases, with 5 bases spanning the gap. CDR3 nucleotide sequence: TGTGCCAGCAGTCCAGACAATCAGCCCCAGCATTTT. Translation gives CASSPDNQPQHF.

CDR3 loop: CASSWRGGGQIGTGELFF. In nucleotides, the CDR3 is TGTGCCAGCAGCTGGCGAGGGGGAGGGCAGATTGGGACCGGGGAGCTGTTTTTT. The chain uses TRBV5-6 and TRBJ2-2; TRBD2 is a possible D gene (7 bases). V lost 3 bases and J lost 5, with 23 bases in between. Germline loops: CDR1 SGHDT, CDR2 YYEEEE. There are 18 residues in the CDR3.

In DNA, the CDR3 is TGTGCCAGCTCACCTCCTTCAATACAGGGGGCCGAGCAGTACTTC. Translated, it gives CASSPPSIQGAEQYF. The chain uses TRBV18 and TRBJ2-7; 9 bases match TRBD1. Germline loops: CDR1 KGHSH, CDR2 LQKENI. The CDR3 loop spans 15 amino acids. The junction had 9 bases not matched to a gene; V was cut back by 3 bases and J by 6 bases.

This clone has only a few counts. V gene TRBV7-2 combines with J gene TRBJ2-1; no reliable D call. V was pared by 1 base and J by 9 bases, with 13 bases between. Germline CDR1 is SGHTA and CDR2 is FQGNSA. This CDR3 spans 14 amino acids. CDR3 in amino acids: CASSLGPITTEQFF. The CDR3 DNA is TGTGCCAGCAGCTTAGGACCTATTACAACTGAGCAGTTCTTC.

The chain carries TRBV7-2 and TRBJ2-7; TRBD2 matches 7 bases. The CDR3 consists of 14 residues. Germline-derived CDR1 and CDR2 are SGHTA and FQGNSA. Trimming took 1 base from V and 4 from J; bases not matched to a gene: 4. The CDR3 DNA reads TGTGCCAGCAGCTTAGGTATGCGGGAGTACGAGCAGTACTTC. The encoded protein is CASSLGMREYEQYF.

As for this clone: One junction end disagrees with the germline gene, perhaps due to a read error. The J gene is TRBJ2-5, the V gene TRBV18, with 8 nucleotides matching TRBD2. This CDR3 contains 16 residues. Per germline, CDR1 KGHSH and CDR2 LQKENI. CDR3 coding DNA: TGTGCCAGCTCCCAAGTGAGGGTAGCGGGATTGGAGATCCAGTACTTC. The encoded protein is CASSQVRVAGLEIQYF.

The CDR3 protein is CASSQDHNSAHYNEQFF. CDR3 DNA sequence: TGTGCCAGCAGCCAAGATCACAACAGCGCTCACTACAATGAGCAGTTCTTC. This chain links TRBV4-2 with TRBJ2-1; D uncertain. Germline V lookup: CDR1 LGHNA, CDR2 YNFKEQ. The CDR3 extends over 17 amino acids. The V end was cut by 0 bases, the J end by 3 bases, with 15 bases between.

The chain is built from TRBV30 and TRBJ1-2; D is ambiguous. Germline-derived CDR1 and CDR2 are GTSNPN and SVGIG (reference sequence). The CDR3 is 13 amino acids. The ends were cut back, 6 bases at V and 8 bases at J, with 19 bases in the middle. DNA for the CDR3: TGTGCCTGTTACCCCGATATTGTGAGAGGCTACACCTTC. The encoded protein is CACYPDIVRGYTF.

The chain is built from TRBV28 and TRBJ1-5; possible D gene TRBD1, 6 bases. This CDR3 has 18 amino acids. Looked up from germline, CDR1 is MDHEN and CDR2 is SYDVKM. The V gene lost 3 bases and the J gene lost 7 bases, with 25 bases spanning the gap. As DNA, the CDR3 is TGTGCCAGCAGTTTTTCAGGGGAGTCGGGGCCTCTGAGGCAGCCCCAGCATTTT. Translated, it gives CASSFSGESGPLRQPQHF.

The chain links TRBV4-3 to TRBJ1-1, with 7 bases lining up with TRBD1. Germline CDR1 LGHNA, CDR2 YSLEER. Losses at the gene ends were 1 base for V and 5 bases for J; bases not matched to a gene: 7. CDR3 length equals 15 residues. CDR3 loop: CASSQGDRVVTEAFF. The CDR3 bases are TGCGCCAGCAGCCAAGGTGACAGGGTGGTTACTGAAGCTTTCTTT.

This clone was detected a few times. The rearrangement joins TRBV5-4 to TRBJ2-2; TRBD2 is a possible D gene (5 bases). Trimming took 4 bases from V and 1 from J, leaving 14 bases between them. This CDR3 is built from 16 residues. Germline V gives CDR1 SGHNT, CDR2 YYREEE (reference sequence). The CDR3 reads CASSVEVGMNTGELFF. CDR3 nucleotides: TGTGCCAGCAGCGTGGAGGTGGGAATGAACACCGGGGAGCTGTTTTTT.

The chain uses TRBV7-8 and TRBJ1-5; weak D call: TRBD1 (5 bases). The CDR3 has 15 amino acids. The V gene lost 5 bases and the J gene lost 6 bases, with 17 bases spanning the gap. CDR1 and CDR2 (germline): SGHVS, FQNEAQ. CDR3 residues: CASSLTRDSSQPQHF. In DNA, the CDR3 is TGTGCCAGCAGCCTAACCAGGGATTCTAGTCAGCCCCAGCATTTT.

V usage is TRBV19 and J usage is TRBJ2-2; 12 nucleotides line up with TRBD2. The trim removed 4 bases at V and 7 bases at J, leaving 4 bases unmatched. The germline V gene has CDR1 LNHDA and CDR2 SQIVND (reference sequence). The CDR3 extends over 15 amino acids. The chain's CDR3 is CASSTSGRGGGELFF. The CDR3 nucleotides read TGTGCCAGTAGTACTAGCGGGAGGGGTGGCGGGGAGCTGTTTTTT.

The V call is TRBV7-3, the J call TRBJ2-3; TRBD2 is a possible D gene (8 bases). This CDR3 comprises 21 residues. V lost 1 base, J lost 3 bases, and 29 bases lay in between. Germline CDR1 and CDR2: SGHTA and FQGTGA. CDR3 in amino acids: CASSLNSLGQKAGVNTDTQYF. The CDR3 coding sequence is TGTGCCAGCAGCTTAAATTCCCTGGGACAGAAAGCGGGAGTGAATACAGATACGCAGTATTTT. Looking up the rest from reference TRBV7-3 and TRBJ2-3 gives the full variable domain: GAGVSQTPSNKVTEKGKYVELRCDPISGHTALYWYRQSLGQGPEFLIYFQGTGAADDSGLPNDRFFAVRPEGSVSTLKIQRTERGDSAVYLCASSLNSLGQKAGVNTDTQYFGPGTRLTVL.

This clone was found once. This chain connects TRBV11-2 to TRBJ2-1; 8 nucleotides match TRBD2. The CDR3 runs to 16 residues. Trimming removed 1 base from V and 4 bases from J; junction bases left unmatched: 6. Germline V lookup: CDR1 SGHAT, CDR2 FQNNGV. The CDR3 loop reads CASSLVGTRSYNEQFF. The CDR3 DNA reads TGTGCCAGCAGCTTAGTCGGGACTAGGTCATACAATGAGCAGTTCTTC.

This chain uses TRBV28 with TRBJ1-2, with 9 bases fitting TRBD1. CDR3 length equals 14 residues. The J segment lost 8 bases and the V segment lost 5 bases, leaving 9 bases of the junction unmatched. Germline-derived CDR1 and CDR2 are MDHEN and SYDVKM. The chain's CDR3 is CASSPKTGGQGYTF. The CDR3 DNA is TGTGCCAGCAGTCCCAAGACAGGGGGGCAGGGCTACACCTTC.

The CDR3 loop reads CASSRLGGTGELFF. The CDR3 DNA is TGTGCCAGCAGCCGACTGGGGGGCACCGGGGAGCTGTTTTTT. The V gene is TRBV25-1, the J gene TRBJ2-2; a weak D match, TRBD2 (6 bases). The CDR3 consists of 14 residues. Germline CDR1 and CDR2: MGHDK and SYGVNS. The V end was cut by 6 bases, the J end by 4 bases, with 12 bases between.

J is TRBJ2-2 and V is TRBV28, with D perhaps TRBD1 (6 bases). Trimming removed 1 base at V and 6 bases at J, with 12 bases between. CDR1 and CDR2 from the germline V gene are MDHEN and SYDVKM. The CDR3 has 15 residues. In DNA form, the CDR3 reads TGTGCCAGCAGTTTATACAGGGTTAACCCCGGGGAGCTGTTTTTT. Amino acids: CASSLYRVNPGELFF.